Sequencing of this T cell receptor (beta chain) was carried out in a study of blood T cell repertoires in COVID-19. Study context: Samples taken during acute and convalescent COVID-19 were collected in the United States, Italy and Spain. T cells, B-cell-depleted T cells, or PBMCs provided the cDNA or gDNA that served as material.

Original data processing: Amplification of reference gene primers was used by the study to estimate nucleated cell counts. Sequenced by immunoSEQ multiplex PCR; TCRdb stores in-frame clones only, minus some. That table is the source of V, J and clone size, and D and trimming were worked out from the DNA. Of about 130,000 clones in the sample, 85% were seen once. CDR1 is WNHNN and CDR2 is SYGVQD in the germline V gene (reference sequence). This CDR3 has 13 residues. Trimming cost V 2 bases and J 6 bases, with 8 bases left between them. Material: peripheral blood. This rearrangement joins TRBV10-1 to TRBJ1-5, with D unclear. The TCR originated in an elderly woman with acute or convalescent COVID-19. CDR3 amino acids: CASSEGLGQPQHF. The CDR3 bases are TGCGCCAGCAGTGAGGGGCTGGGTCAGCCCCAGCATTTT.